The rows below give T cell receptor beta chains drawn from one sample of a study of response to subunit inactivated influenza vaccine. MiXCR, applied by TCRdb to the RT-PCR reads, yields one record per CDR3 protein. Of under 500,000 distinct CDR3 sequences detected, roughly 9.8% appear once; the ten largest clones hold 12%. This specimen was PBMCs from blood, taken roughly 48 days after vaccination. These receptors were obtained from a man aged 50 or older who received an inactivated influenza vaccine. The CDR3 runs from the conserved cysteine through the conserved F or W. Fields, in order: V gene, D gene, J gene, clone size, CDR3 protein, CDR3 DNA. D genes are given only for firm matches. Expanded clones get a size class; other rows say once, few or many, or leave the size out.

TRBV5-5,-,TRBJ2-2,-,CASSLPRGTGELFF,TGTGCCAGCAGCTTGCCGAGGGGCACCGGGGAGCTGTTTTTT
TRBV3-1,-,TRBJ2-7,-,CASSHGAGATFSYEQYF,TGTGCCAGCAGCCATGGTGCAGGGGCTACTTTCTCCTACGAGCAGTACTTC
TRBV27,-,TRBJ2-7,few,CASSSHRDGTYEQYF,TGTGCCAGCAGTTCGCACCGGGACGGAACCTACGAGCAGTACTTC
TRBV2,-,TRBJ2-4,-,CASSDGGKNIQYF,TGTGCCAGCAGTGACGGTGGTAAAAACATTCAGTACTTC
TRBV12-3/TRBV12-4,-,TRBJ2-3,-,CASSAGRVRATDTQYF,TGTGCCAGCAGTGCCGGGAGAGTGCGAGCGACAGATACGCAGTATTTT
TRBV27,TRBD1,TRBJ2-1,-,CASSLVTGYENEQFF,TGTGCCAGCAGTTTAGTGACAGGGTATGAAAATGAGCAGTTCTTC
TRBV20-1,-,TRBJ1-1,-,CSATTYAEAFF,TGCAGTGCTACCACGTACGCTGAAGCTTTCTTT
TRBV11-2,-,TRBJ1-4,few,CASSLGPGVREKLFF,TGTGCCAGCAGCTTGGGCCCAGGGGTGCGGGAAAAACTGTTTTTT
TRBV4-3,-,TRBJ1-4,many,CASSQDQGFGKLFF,TGCGCCAGCAGCCAAGATCAGGGTTTCGGAAAACTGTTTTTT
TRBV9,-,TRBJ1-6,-,CASSVAISIRGDSPLHF,TGTGCCAGCAGCGTAGCCATTAGCATCAGGGGCGATTCACCCCTCCACTTT
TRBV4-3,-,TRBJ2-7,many,CASSQAGRLYEQYF,TGCGCCAGCAGCCAAGCAGGGCGTCTCTACGAGCAGTACTTC
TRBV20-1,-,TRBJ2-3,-,CSAYLGADTQYF,TGCAGTGCGTACCTGGGGGCAGATACGCAGTATTTT
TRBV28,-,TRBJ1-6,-,CASTTGQPYNSPLHF,TGTGCCAGCACCACCGGACAGCCCTATAATTCACCCCTCCACTTT
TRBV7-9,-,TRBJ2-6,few,CASSFIPSGANVLTF,TGTGCCAGCAGCTTTATTCCCTCTGGGGCCAACGTCCTGACTTTC
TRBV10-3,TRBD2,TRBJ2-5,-,CAISGTSWVETQYF,TGTGCCATCAGTGGGACTAGTTGGGTGGAGACCCAGTACTTC
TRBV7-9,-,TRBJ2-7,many,CASSHGRGSYEQYF,TGTGCCAGCAGCCACGGACGGGGATCCTACGAGCAGTACTTC
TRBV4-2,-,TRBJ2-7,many,CASSQLRIEGDSYEQYF,TGTGCCAGCAGCCAATTGAGGATAGAGGGAGACTCCTACGAGCAGTACTTC
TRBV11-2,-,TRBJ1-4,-,CASSLVLDEKLFF,TGTGCCAGCAGCTTAGTGCTGGATGAAAAACTGTTTTTT
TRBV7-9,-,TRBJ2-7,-,CASSLSLPSNYEQYF,TGTGCCAGCAGCTTAAGTCTTCCCAGTAATTACGAGCAGTACTTC
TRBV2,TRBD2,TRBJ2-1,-,CASRPPGLVNEQFF,TGTGCCAGCAGACCGCCGGGACTAGTAAATGAGCAGTTCTTC
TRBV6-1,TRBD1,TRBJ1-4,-,CASRGDRDVDEKLFF,TGTGCCAGCAGGGGGGACAGGGACGTTGATGAAAAACTGTTTTTT
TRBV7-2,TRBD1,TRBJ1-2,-,CASSLEFGQGSYGYTF,TGTGCCAGCAGCTTAGAGTTCGGACAGGGGTCCTATGGCTACACCTTC
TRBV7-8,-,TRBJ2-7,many,CASSLRGNSYEQYF,TGTGCCAGCAGCTTACGCGGGAACTCCTACGAGCAGTACTTC
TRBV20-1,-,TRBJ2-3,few,CSASQVTTDTQYF,TGCAGTGCTAGCCAGGTGACCACAGATACGCAGTATTTT
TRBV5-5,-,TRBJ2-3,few,CASSMGWGSDTQYF,TGTGCCAGCAGTATGGGGTGGGGCTCAGATACGCAGTATTTT
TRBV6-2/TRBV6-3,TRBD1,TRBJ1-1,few,CASRPPGTANTEAFF,TGTGCCAGCAGGCCCCCGGGGACAGCGAACACTGAAGCTTTCTTT
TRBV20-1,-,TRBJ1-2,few,CSARLGAAGYTF,TGCAGTGCTAGACTAGGGGCGGCTGGCTACACCTTC
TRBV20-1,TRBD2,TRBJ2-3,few,CSARPGLAGHTDTQYF,TGCAGTGCTAGACCGGGACTAGCGGGGCACACAGATACGCAGTATTTT
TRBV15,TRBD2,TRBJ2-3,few,CATSGRLAGHPVTQYF,TGTGCCACCAGCGGCCGACTAGCGGGTCATCCAGTTACGCAGTATTTT
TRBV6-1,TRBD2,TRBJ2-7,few,CASGGLAEIYEQYF,TGTGCCAGCGGCGGACTAGCGGAGATCTACGAGCAGTACTTC
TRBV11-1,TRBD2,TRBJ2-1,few,CASSLAGEWTSGTKGEQFF,TGTGCCAGCAGCTTAGCGGGAGAATGGACTAGCGGGACCAAGGGTGAGCAGTTCTTC
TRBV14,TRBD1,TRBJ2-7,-,CASSQGTGDFYEQYF,TGTGCCAGCAGCCAAGGGACAGGGGATTTCTACGAGCAGTACTTC
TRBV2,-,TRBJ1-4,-,CASSDVRQNEKLFF,TGTGCCAGCAGTGACGTCAGACAAAATGAAAAACTGTTTTTT
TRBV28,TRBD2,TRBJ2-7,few,CASSFSLTSGTAEQYF,TGTGCCAGCAGTTTTTCCCTTACTAGCGGGACGGCCGAGCAGTACTTC
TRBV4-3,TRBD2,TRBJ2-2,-,CASRYSGRAGGELFF,TGCGCCAGCCGGTATAGCGGGAGGGCCGGCGGGGAGCTGTTTTTT
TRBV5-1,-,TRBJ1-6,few,CASSVQRMSPLHF,TGCGCCAGCAGCGTGCAAAGAATGTCACCCCTCCACTTT
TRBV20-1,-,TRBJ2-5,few,CSARPQETQYF,TGCAGTGCTAGGCCCCAAGAGACCCAGTACTTC
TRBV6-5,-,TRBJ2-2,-,CASGYSITQRDRDTGELFF,TGTGCCAGCGGTTACTCGATCACCCAGCGGGACAGAGACACCGGGGAGCTGTTTTTT
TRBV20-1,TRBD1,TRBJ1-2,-,CSAQNSGTGGYGYTF,TGCAGTGCGCAGAACTCCGGGACAGGGGGCTATGGCTACACCTTC
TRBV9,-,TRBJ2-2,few,CASSVRVTGELFF,TGTGCCAGCAGCGTACGGGTCACCGGGGAGCTGTTTTTT
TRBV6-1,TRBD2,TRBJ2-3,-,CATLAGGHTDTQYF,TGTGCCACTCTAGCGGGGGGGCACACAGATACGCAGTATTTT
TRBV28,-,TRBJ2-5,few,CASSFYGKRNIETQYF,TGTGCCAGCAGCTTTTACGGGAAGAGAAATATAGAGACCCAGTACTTC
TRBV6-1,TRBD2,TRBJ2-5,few,CASGRLAGGGGQETQYF,TGTGCCAGCGGGCGACTAGCGGGAGGTGGGGGACAAGAGACCCAGTACTTC
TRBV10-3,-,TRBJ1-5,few,CAISEYDSNQPQHF,TGTGCCATCAGTGAGTATGACAGCAATCAGCCCCAGCATTTT
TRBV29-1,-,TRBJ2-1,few,CSVVGWGGNLVTSSYNEQFF,TGCAGCGTTGTCGGGTGGGGCGGAAACCTCGTTACATCCTCCTACAATGAGCAGTTCTTC
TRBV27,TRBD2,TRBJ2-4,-,CASQGTSGGFLAKNIQYF,TGTGCCAGCCAAGGGACTAGCGGGGGGTTTCTAGCCAAAAACATTCAGTACTTC
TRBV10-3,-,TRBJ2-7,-,CAISEGQTYEQYF,TGTGCCATCAGTGAGGGACAGACATACGAGCAGTACTTC
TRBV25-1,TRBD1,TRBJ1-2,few,CASSPTRTGGLYGYTF,TGTGCCAGCAGTCCCACTAGGACAGGGGGCCTCTATGGCTACACCTTC
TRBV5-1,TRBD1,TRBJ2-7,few,CASSLGLNRGQSSYEQYF,TGCGCCAGCAGCTTGGGGCTTAACAGGGGCCAGAGCTCCTACGAGCAGTACTTC
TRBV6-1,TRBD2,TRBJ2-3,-,CASRRALAGADTQYF,TGTGCCAGCAGGCGGGCACTAGCGGGAGCAGATACGCAGTATTTT
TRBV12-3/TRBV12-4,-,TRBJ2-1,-,CASSLLLGSGNEQFF,TGTGCCAGCAGTTTATTGTTGGGCTCGGGCAATGAGCAGTTCTTC
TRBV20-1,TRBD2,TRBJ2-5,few,CSASVAGGLETQYF,TGCAGTGCTAGTGTAGCGGGGGGCCTAGAGACCCAGTACTTC